This T cell receptor (beta chain) came from a study of blood T cell repertoires in COVID-19. Per germline, CDR1 MNHEY and CDR2 SVGEGT. The CDR3 extends over 14 amino acids. V shed 0 bases and J 5 bases; nucleotides not matched to a gene: 3. The table came from immunoSEQ multiplex PCR; TCRdb's copy has only in-frame clones and leaves some out. The sample consists of 84,000 or so clones, around 88% of them appearing once. The sample consisted of peripheral blood. The V call is TRBV6-2 or TRBV6-3, the J call TRBJ1-2, with 7 nucleotides matching TRBD1. The TCR sequence derives from an elderly man with active or convalescent COVID-19. CDR3 DNA: TGTGCCAGCAGTTACTCAGGGACAGAATATGGCTACACCTTC. Its translation is CASSYSGTEYGYTF.